This passage covers 27 T cell receptor beta chains from one sample sequenced in a study of beta chain features in type 1 diabetes. The study's findings and limits: All four CD4+ subsets from Type 1 diabetes patients carried moderately but significantly shorter TCRB CDR3s.

What these receptors recognize is not known. The isolated RNA, all of it, was reverse transcribed, so expressed TCRB transcripts were what got sequenced. Assay: immunoSEQ multiplex PCR; the TCRdb copy retains only in-frame clones and omits some. This sample yields over 200,000 clones, of which about 11% are seen a single time; about 0.018% belongs to the top ten. Sequencing was done on a sample of naive CD4+ T cells from blood. The receptors were sampled from a young man with type 1 diabetes.

The J gene is TRBJ2-7, the V gene TRBV29-1; D is unclear. CDR3 length equals 12 residues. Germline assignment: CDR1 SQVTM and CDR2 ANQGSEA. The germline V and J ends were trimmed by 4 bases and 2 bases, with 9 bases remaining between them. The DNA of the CDR3 is TGCAGCGTTGGTGTCTCTACCTACGAGCAGTACTTC. As protein: CSVGVSTYEQYF.

This clone was observed a few times. The V and J genes are TRBV5-1 and TRBJ1-2; D remains unclear. Looked up from germline, CDR1 is SGHRS and CDR2 is YFSETQ. V was pared by 3 bases and J by 6 bases, with 12 bases between. This CDR3 contains 13 residues. CDR3 nucleotides: TGCGCCAGCAGCTCCGAGACCCTAGATGGCTACACCTTC. Translated, it gives CASSSETLDGYTF.

This clone was observed a handful of times. This chain joins TRBV28 and TRBJ1-1, with D tentatively TRBD1 (5 bases). The length of the CDR3 is 15 residues. V shed 8 bases and J shed 0 bases, with 16 bases lying between them. Germline V lookup: CDR1 MDHEN, CDR2 SYDVKM. As DNA, the CDR3 is TGTGCCAGCCATTGGGGCAGTGGCTTGAACACTGAAGCTTTCTTT. The encoded protein is CASHWGSGLNTEAFF.

For the CDR3, the DNA is TGTGCCAGCAGCAGGGACAGGGATATGACTGAAGCTTTCTTT. Protein product: CASSRDRDMTEAFF. V gene TRBV5-6 combines with J gene TRBJ1-1, with TRBD1 matching 9 bases. The CDR3 is 14 amino acids. Germline V gene sequence: CDR1 SGHDT, CDR2 YYEEEE. The J segment lost 5 bases and the V segment lost 4 bases, leaving 6 bases of the junction unmatched.

This clone has only a few counts. The J gene is TRBJ2-5, the V gene TRBV19, with 9 bases fitting TRBD1. The CDR3 contains 18 residues. Germline V gene sequence: CDR1 LNHDA, CDR2 SQIVND (reference sequence). V lost 5 bases to trimming and J lost 5 bases; unmatched junction nucleotides: 18. DNA of the CDR3: TGTGCCAGTAGTTCACCGAAACCTACAGGGGGCGGGTTGGAGACCCAGTACTTC. It translates to CASSSPKPTGGGLETQYF.

J is TRBJ2-5 and V is TRBV6-5, with 7 bases that match TRBD1. J was trimmed by 7 bases and V by 2 bases; bases with no gene match: 7. The length of the CDR3 is 14 residues. Germline V gene lookup returns CDR1 MNHEY and CDR2 SVGAGI. The CDR3 protein is CASSYLRGLATQYF. Here the CDR3 DNA reads TGTGCCAGCAGTTACCTAAGGGGGCTGGCGACCCAGTACTTC.

V and J are TRBV6-5 and TRBJ2-7; 7 bases fit TRBD1. V was pared by 7 bases and J by 5 bases, with 8 bases of the junction left unmatched. The germline V gene encodes CDR1 MNHEY and CDR2 SVGAGI. The CDR3 extends over 13 amino acids. CDR3 amino acids: CASKYRGLNEQYF. The CDR3, as DNA: TGTGCCAGCAAATACAGGGGATTAAACGAGCAGTACTTC.

Turning to this clone: Additional DNA sequences in this sample encode the identical CDR3. This rearrangement joins TRBV5-1 to TRBJ2-3; 7 positions match TRBD1. The CDR3 extends over 15 amino acids. The J segment lost 0 bases and the V segment lost 2 bases, leaving 3 bases of the junction unmatched. CDR1 is SGHRS and CDR2 is YFSETQ in the germline V gene. In DNA form, the CDR3 reads TGCGCCAGCAGCTTATACAGGGGAAGCACAGATACGCAGTATTTT. This gives the protein CASSLYRGSTDTQYF.

This clone turned up a few times. Here the CDR3 reads CSVDGGVSTDTQYF. The CDR3 coding sequence is TGCAGCGTTGACGGCGGGGTTAGCACAGATACGCAGTATTTT. The rearrangement links TRBV29-1 to TRBJ2-3; tentative D call: TRBD2 (6 bases). The CDR3 loop spans 14 amino acids. CDR1 SQVTM and CDR2 ANQGSEA come from the germline V gene. Deletions cut 3 bases from V and 0 bases from J, with 10 bases between.

This clone was seen a few times. The chain has TRBV2 and TRBJ1-2; TRBD1 agrees at 8 bases. CDR1 is SNHLY and CDR2 is FYNNEI in the germline V gene. V shed 6 bases and J 9 bases; nucleotides not matched to a gene: 3. The CDR3 is 11 residues long. The CDR3 here is CASRSGGSYTF. Written as DNA, the CDR3 is TGTGCCAGCAGGTCAGGGGGCAGCTACACCTTC.

The V call is TRBV29-1, the J call TRBJ1-2, with D possibly matching TRBD1 (5 bases). CDR1 SQVTM and CDR2 ANQGSEA come from the germline V gene. The CDR3 runs 13 residues. V lost 4 bases and J lost 4, with 13 bases in between. CDR3: CSVGEGSSYGYTF. DNA for the CDR3: TGCAGCGTTGGGGAGGGGTCTTCCTATGGCTACACCTTC.

This clone was counted a few times. This chain connects TRBV2 to TRBJ1-4; tentative D call: TRBD1 (5 bases). The CDR3 runs 13 residues. Trimming pared 6 bases from V and 7 bases from J, leaving 12 bases between. Germline V gene lookup returns CDR1 SNHLY and CDR2 FYNNEI. Here the CDR3 DNA reads TGTGCCAGCAGAGGTCGGGGGATTGAAAAACTGTTTTTT. Protein product: CASRGRGIEKLFF.

This clone turned up a few times. The rearrangement uses TRBV4-2 and TRBJ1-1, with no clear D. CDR3 size: 14 residues. Germline lookup yields CDR1 LGHNA and CDR2 YNFKEQ. Between the trimmed V and J ends, which lost 4 bases and 1 base, there was a span of 10 bases. For the CDR3, the DNA is TGTGCCAGCAGCCCGAGGGTAACGAACACTGAAGCTTTCTTT. This translates into CASSPRVTNTEAFF.

This clone was recorded a few times. This chain uses TRBV27 with TRBJ2-7; 8 bases are a match to TRBD1. Trimming at V came to 5 bases and at J to 2 bases, leaving 5 bases not matched to a gene. Germline CDR1 MNHEY, CDR2 SMNVEV (reference sequence). CDR3 length: 14 amino acids. CDR3 DNA: TGTGCCAGCAGTCGACAGGGGTCAACCTACGAGCAGTACTTC. This codes for CASSRQGSTYEQYF.

The chain is built from TRBV7-9 and TRBJ2-3; no reliable D call. The CDR3 totals 12 residues. Germline V gene lookup returns CDR1 SEHNR and CDR2 FQNEAQ (reference sequence). Deletions cut 2 bases from V and 4 bases from J, with 4 bases between. The CDR3 DNA reads TGTGCCAGCAGCTTACCGGCAGATACGCAGTATTTT. As protein: CASSLPADTQYF.

This chain connects TRBV4-1 to TRBJ2-3, with 13 nucleotides matching TRBD2. V dropped 1 base and J dropped 1; count of bases not matched to a gene: 8. Germline V lookup: CDR1 MGHRA, CDR2 YSYEKL. The length of the CDR3 is 19 residues. CDR3 amino acids: CASSQAGTSGVPGTDTQYF. The DNA of the CDR3 is TGCGCCAGCAGCCAAGCTGGGACTAGCGGGGTCCCTGGCACAGATACGCAGTATTTT.

This clone was observed a handful of times. The chain uses TRBV6-6 and TRBJ2-1; perhaps TRBD1 as D (5 bases). The V gene's germline CDR1 is MNHNY and CDR2 SVGAGI (reference sequence). V gave up 5 bases and J gave up 0 bases, with 8 bases separating them. The CDR3 is 14 amino acids. CDR3 DNA sequence: TGTGCCAGCAGTGATGACAGCTCCTACAATGAGCAGTTCTTC. Its protein is CASSDDSSYNEQFF.

This clone was seen only a few times. The rearrangement joins TRBV4-2 to TRBJ1-1; tentatively, D is TRBD1 (6 bases). CDR1 is LGHNA, CDR2 YNFKEQ, per germline. Trimming took 1 base from V and 3 from J, leaving 12 bases between them. The CDR3 has 15 residues. The CDR3 coding sequence is TGTGCCAGCAGCCAAGGGATGGGGGCGGACACTGAAGCTTTCTTT. This codes for CASSQGMGADTEAFF.

This clone was counted between two and nine times. This chain links TRBV5-4 with TRBJ1-3; D is unresolved. Trimming stripped 0 bases from V and 2 bases from J, with 15 bases between. The CDR3 is made up of 17 amino acids. Germline values: CDR1 SGHNT, CDR2 YYREEE (reference sequence). The CDR3 region is CASSLARIGGAGNTIYF. In DNA form, the CDR3 reads TGTGCCAGCAGCTTGGCCCGAATCGGTGGAGCTGGAAACACCATATATTTT.

The V call is TRBV9, the J call TRBJ2-5, with TRBD2 matching over 11 bases. Germline-derived CDR1 and CDR2 are SGDLS and YYNGEE. Trimming removed 2 bases from V and 0 bases from J; junction bases left unmatched: 6. The CDR3 totals 17 residues. Here the CDR3 reads CASSVSLTSGDQETQYF. The CDR3 nucleotides read TGTGCCAGCAGCGTGAGTTTGACTAGCGGGGACCAAGAGACCCAGTACTTC.

This clone was counted a few times. The chain recombines TRBV7-2 with TRBJ1-5; D is perhaps TRBD1 (6 bases). CDR1 is SGHTA, CDR2 FQGNSA, per germline. The CDR3 spans 15 residues. V was shortened by 1 base and J by 4 bases, with 11 bases between the two germline ends. The CDR3 coding sequence is TGTGCCAGCAGCTTAGTGAGTCAGGGGAATCAGCCCCAGCATTTT. It yields the protein CASSLVSQGNQPQHF.

This clone showed up just a few times. V usage is TRBV19 and J usage is TRBJ2-5, with a weak D call TRBD2 (7 bases). From germline, CDR1 is LNHDA and CDR2 SQIVND (reference sequence). The CDR3 is 14 residues long. V dropped 7 bases and J dropped 4 bases, with 16 bases sitting between them. The CDR3, as DNA: TGTGCCAGTACCTCAGGCGGGGGCCGAGAGACCCAGTACTTC. This translates into CASTSGGGRETQYF.

A few counts support this clone. The gene calls are TRBV1 and TRBJ1-6; the table gives TRBD1 as D, unverified against the DNA. TRBV1 is noted as a pseudogene. The CDR3 spans 16 residues. The CDR3 DNA reads as TGCACCAGCAGCCCCAGGGGGTTTAGTTATAATTCACCCCTCCACTTT. It yields the protein CTSSPRGFSYNSPLHF.

This rearrangement joins TRBV7-8 to TRBJ1-1; D might be TRBD1 (5 bases). The V and J ends lost 2 bases and 5 bases respectively, with 18 bases between them. Germline V lookup: CDR1 SGHVS, CDR2 FQNEAQ. The CDR3 totals 16 residues. CDR3 bases: TGTGCCAGCAGCTTAAAGGCTCTCGGGGGAGGGACTGAAGCTTTCTTT. This translates into CASSLKALGGGTEAFF. The full variable domain, its missing parts supplied by reference TRBV7-8 and TRBJ1-1, is GAGVSQSPRYKVAKRGQDVALRCDPISGHVSLFWYQQALGQGPEFLTYFQNEAQLDKSGLPSDRFFAERPEGSVSTLKIQRTQQEDSAVYLCASSLKALGGGTEAFFGQGTRLTVV.

V and J are TRBV16 and TRBJ1-4; D is unresolved. Germline V gives CDR1 KGHSY, CDR2 FQNENV. The CDR3 spans 15 residues. The ends were cut back, 0 bases at V and 5 bases at J, with 10 bases in the middle. CDR3 nucleotide sequence: TGTGCCAGCAGCCAATCGGGCAGTAAGAATGAAAAACTGTTTTTT. Its protein is CASSQSGSKNEKLFF. The whole variable domain, filled in from reference TRBV16 and TRBJ1-4, reads GEEVAQTPKHLVRGEGQKAKLYCAPIKGHSYVFWYQQVLKNEFKFLISFQNENVFDETGMPKERFSAKCLPNSPCSLEIQATKLEDSAVYFCASSQSGSKNEKLFFGSGTQLSVL.

This clone was seen a handful of times. The CDR3 loop reads CASSQDGGSKGRTDTQYF. The CDR3 region has the DNA TGCGCCAGCAGCCAAGATGGAGGCAGCAAGGGTCGGACAGATACGCAGTATTTT. This sequence joins TRBV4-3 and TRBJ2-3, with TRBD2 as a possible D gene (5 bases). The germline CDR1 and CDR2 sequences are LGHNA and YSLEER. The CDR3 totals 18 residues. V was shortened by 0 bases and J by 3 bases, with 19 bases between the two germline ends.

This chain links TRBV6-5 with TRBJ2-7, with TRBD1 matching 9 bases. V trimming: 7 bases; J trimming: 6 bases; junction bases outside the gene matches: 13. Germline V gives CDR1 MNHEY, CDR2 SVGAGI. The CDR3 loop spans 15 amino acids. The CDR3, as DNA: TGTGCCAGCACCCCAAGCCCGGGACAGGGAGCCGAGCAGTACTTC. Its protein product is CASTPSPGQGAEQYF.